One T cell receptor (beta chain) is described in this entry. The antigen is undetermined. This specimen belongs to a study of OX40 agonist ivuxolimab in advanced cancers. Study context: Each dose-escalation patient presented with hepatocellular carcinoma, melanoma, renal cell or head and neck cancer.

Study-level results: CD4+ T cells averaged fewer expanded clones than CD8+ T cells.

Clones were sequenced by immunoSEQ multiplex PCR, and TCRdb holds only the in-frame ones, with some missing. In the table there are some 91,000 clones, roughly 86% of which are singletons. Material: CD4+ or CD8+ T cells sorted from blood, obtained in a trial of the OX40 agonist ivuxolimab. The TCR originated in an adult with an advanced solid tumor such as melanoma, head and neck, liver or kidney cancer.

The CDR3 region is CASRSTGLGEQYF. The CDR3 DNA sequence: TGTGCCAGTAGGTCGACCGGACTTGGAGAGCAGTACTTC. The chain links TRBV19 to TRBJ2-7, with a possible D match to TRBD2 (5 bases). V was cut by 6 bases and J by 7 bases, with 16 bases left in between. The germline V gene encodes CDR1 LNHDA and CDR2 SQIVND (reference sequence). The CDR3 sequence is 13 residues long.